The rows below give T cell receptor beta chains drawn from one sample of a study of spatial heterogeneity in lung cancer. TCRdb itself ran the 5' RACE reads through MiXCR, one entry per CDR3 protein. The sample has about 92,000 distinct CDR3 sequences; roughly 12% are singletons. This specimen was PBMCs, taken at surgery. The receptors shown here come from a male donor with early-stage non-small cell lung cancer. Both conserved end residues are part of each CDR3. Fields, in order: J gene, D gene, clone size, V gene, CDR3 protein, CDR3 DNA. D genes are given only for firm matches. Clone size is shown for a subset of rows, as once, few, many or a class of expanded clone.

TRBJ2-3 | . | . | TRBV20-1 | CSAKSPLGTDTQYF | TGCAGTGCTAAGTCACCCCTGGGCACAGATACGCAGTATTTT
TRBJ2-3 | . | few | TRBV21-1 | CASSKGETVSTDTQYF | TGTGCCAGCAGCAAAGGGGAGACAGTGAGCACAGATACGCAGTATTTT
TRBJ2-6 | . | . | TRBV30 | CAWSARRSGANVLTF | TGTGCCTGGAGTGCCAGGCGCTCTGGGGCCAACGTCCTGACTTTC
TRBJ1-1 | . | . | TRBV6-2/TRBV6-3 | CASSYTGNTEAFF | TGTGCCAGCAGTTATACGGGGAACACTGAAGCTTTCTTT
TRBJ2-1 | TRBD2 | . | TRBV5-5 | CASSLGLAGAGEQFF | TGTGCCAGCAGCTTGGGACTAGCGGGGGCAGGTGAGCAGTTCTTC
TRBJ2-1 | TRBD2 | . | TRBV5-1 | CASSLAVASGRWEQFF | TGCGCCAGCAGCTTGGCCGTGGCTAGCGGGAGATGGGAGCAGTTCTTC
TRBJ2-1 | . | . | TRBV28 | CASSLSGVREQFF | TGTGCCAGCAGTTTATCGGGGGTACGAGAGCAGTTCTTC
TRBJ2-7 | . | few | TRBV12-3/TRBV12-4 | CASTLTFREQYF | TGTGCCAGCACTTTGACATTCCGGGAGCAGTACTTC
TRBJ2-2 | . | many | TRBV7-3 | CASSLTLQGSTGELFF | TGTGCCAGCAGCTTAACCCTACAGGGTAGCACCGGGGAGCTGTTTTTT
TRBJ2-1 | TRBD2 | few | TRBV27 | CASGSLAGVSNEQFF | TGTGCCAGCGGCAGCCTAGCGGGAGTATCCAATGAGCAGTTCTTC
TRBJ1-4 | . | few | TRBV7-2 | CASSLVSGTEKLFF | TGTGCCAGCAGCTTAGTGAGCGGGACTGAAAAACTGTTTTTT
TRBJ2-5 | . | few | TRBV7-3 | CASSFLAGQETQYF | TGTGCCAGCAGCTTTCTAGCCGGGCAAGAGACCCAGTACTTC
TRBJ1-2 | . | few | TRBV5-5 | CASSPNPTRGGYTF | TGTGCCAGCAGCCCAAACCCTACTCGGGGTGGCTACACCTTC
TRBJ2-4 | . | . | TRBV15 | CVTSGEFGAKNIQYF | TGTGTCACCAGCGGAGAGTTCGGGGCCAAAAACATTCAGTACTTC
TRBJ2-5 | . | few | TRBV24-1 | CATSRDPPGLETQYF | TGTGCCACCAGCCGGGACCCACCCGGACTCGAGACCCAGTACTTC
TRBJ1-2 | TRBD1 | few | TRBV7-9 | CASSQGQGGFYGYTF | TGTGCCAGCAGCCAAGGACAGGGAGGTTTCTATGGCTACACCTTC
TRBJ2-5 | TRBD2 | . | TRBV7-2 | CASSPSGVQETQYF | TGTGCCAGCAGCCCTAGCGGGGTCCAAGAGACCCAGTACTTC
TRBJ1-5 | TRBD1 | . | TRBV4-3 | CASSQDRQGHQPQHF | TGCGCCAGCAGCCAAGATAGACAGGGGCATCAGCCCCAGCATTTT
TRBJ2-3 | . | . | TRBV9 | CASTGTPGQSTDTQYF | TGTGCCAGCACCGGTACCCCTGGACAGAGCACAGATACGCAGTATTTT
TRBJ1-2 | . | . | TRBV4-3 | CASSQDREDLGGYTF | TGCGCCAGCAGCCAAGACAGGGAAGATTTGGGTGGCTACACCTTC
TRBJ2-3 | . | few | TRBV18 | CASSRGGFRGSTSDTQYF | TGTGCCAGCTCACGCGGGGGATTCAGGGGAAGCACTTCGGATACGCAGTATTTT
TRBJ2-2 | TRBD1 | few | TRBV7-9 | CASSSPPGQANTGELFF | TGTGCCAGCAGCTCCCCGCCGGGACAGGCAAACACCGGGGAGCTGTTTTTT
TRBJ2-3 | . | . | TRBV7-2 | CASSLSTDTLYF | TGTGCCAGCAGCCTTAGCACAGATACGCTGTATTTT
TRBJ2-1 | . | . | TRBV5-1 | CASSSLRASYNEQFF | TGCGCCAGCAGCTCCCTCAGGGCCTCCTACAATGAGCAGTTCTTC
TRBJ2-5 | TRBD1 | . | TRBV7-2 | CASSLQGQGMETQYF | TGTGCCAGCAGCTTACAGGGACAGGGGATGGAGACCCAGTACTTC